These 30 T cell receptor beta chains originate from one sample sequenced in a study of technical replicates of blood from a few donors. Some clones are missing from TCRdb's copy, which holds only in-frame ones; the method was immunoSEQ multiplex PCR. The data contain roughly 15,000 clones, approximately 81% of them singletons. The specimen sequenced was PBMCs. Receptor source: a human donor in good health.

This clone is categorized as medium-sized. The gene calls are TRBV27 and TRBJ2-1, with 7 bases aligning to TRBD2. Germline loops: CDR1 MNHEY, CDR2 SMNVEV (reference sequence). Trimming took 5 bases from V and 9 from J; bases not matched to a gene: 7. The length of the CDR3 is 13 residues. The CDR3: CASSPTSAGEQFF. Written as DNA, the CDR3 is TGTGCCAGCAGTCCAACTAGCGCCGGTGAGCAGTTCTTC.

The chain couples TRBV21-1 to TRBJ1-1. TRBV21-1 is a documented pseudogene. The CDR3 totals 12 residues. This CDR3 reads CASRLRNTEAFF. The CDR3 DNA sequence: TGTGCCAGCAGGCTAAGGAACACTGAAGCTTTCTTT.

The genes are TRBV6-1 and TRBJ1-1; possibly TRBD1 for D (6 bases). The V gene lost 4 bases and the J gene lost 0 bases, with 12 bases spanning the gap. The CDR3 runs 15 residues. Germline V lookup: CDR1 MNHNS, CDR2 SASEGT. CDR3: CASSAQGPMNTEAFF. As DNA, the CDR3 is TGTGCCAGCAGTGCTCAGGGGCCTATGAACACTGAAGCTTTCTTT.

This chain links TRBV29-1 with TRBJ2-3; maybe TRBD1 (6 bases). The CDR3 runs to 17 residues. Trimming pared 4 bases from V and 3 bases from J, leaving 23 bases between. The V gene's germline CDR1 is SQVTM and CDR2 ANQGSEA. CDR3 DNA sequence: TGCAGCGTTGCGGCGGCGACAGGAGGCCTTTGGACAGATACGCAGTATTTT. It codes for CSVAAATGGLWTDTQYF.

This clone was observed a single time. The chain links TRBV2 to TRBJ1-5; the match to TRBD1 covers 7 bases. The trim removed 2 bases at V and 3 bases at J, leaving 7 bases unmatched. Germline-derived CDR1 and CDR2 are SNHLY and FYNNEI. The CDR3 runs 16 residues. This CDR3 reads CASSEWAGGNNQPQHF. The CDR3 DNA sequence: TGTGCCAGCAGTGAATGGGCAGGGGGGAACAATCAGCCCCAGCATTTT.

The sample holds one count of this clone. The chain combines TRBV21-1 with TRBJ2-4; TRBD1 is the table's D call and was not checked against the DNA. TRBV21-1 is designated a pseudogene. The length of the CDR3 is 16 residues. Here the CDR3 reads CASSKENSLAKNIQYF. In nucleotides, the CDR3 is TGTGCCAGCAGCAAGGAAAACAGCCTGGCCAAAAACATTCAGTACTTC.

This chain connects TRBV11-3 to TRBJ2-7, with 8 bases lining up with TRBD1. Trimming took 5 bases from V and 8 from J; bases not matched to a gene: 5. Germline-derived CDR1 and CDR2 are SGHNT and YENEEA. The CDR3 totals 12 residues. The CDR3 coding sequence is TGTGCCAGCAGCCCCGGACAGGGCCAGCAGTACTTC. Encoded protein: CASSPGQGQQYF.

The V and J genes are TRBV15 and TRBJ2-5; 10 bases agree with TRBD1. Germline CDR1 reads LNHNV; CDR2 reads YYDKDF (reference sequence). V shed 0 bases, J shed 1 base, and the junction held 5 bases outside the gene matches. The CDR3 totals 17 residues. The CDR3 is CATSRDLGQGIQETQYF. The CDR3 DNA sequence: TGTGCCACCAGCAGAGATTTGGGACAGGGGATCCAAGAGACCCAGTACTTC.

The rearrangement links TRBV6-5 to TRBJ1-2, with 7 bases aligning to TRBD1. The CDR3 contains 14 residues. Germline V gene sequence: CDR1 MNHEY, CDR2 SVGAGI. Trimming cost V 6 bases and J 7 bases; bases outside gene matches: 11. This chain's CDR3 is CASRTQGTSGGYTF. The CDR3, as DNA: TGTGCCAGCAGGACACAGGGGACGTCTGGTGGCTACACCTTC.

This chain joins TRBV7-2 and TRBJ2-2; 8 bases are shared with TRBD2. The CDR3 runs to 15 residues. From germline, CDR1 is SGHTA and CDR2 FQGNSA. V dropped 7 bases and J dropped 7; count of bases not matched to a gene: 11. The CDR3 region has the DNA TGTGCCAGCATTTGGGCGGGAGGTTGGAGCGGGGAGCTGTTTTTT. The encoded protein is CASIWAGGWSGELFF.

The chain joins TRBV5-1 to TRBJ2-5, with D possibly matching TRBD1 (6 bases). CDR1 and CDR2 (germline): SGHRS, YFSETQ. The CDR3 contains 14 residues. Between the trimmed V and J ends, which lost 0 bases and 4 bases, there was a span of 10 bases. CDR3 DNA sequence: TGCGCCAGCAGCTTGGAAGGGACATCAGAGACCCAGTACTTC. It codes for CASSLEGTSETQYF.

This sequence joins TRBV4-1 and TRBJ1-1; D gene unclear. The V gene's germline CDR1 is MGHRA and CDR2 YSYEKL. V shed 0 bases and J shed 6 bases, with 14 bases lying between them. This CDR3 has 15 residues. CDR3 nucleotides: TGCGCCAGCAGCCAAGATTCTCTGGTAGACTCTGAAGCTTTCTTT. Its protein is CASSQDSLVDSEAFF.

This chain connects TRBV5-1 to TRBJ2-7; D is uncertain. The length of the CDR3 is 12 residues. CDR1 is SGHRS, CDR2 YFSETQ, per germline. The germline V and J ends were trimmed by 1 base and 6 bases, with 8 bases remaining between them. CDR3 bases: TGCGCCAGCAGCTTGCCAGATGGCGAGCAGTACTTC. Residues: CASSLPDGEQYF.

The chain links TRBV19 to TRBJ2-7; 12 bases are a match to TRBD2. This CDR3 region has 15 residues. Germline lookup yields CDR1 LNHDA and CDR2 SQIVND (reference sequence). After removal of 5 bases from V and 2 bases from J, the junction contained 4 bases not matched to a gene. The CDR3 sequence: CASSATSGRTYEQYF. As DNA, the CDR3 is TGTGCCAGTAGTGCCACTAGCGGGAGGACCTACGAGCAGTACTTC.

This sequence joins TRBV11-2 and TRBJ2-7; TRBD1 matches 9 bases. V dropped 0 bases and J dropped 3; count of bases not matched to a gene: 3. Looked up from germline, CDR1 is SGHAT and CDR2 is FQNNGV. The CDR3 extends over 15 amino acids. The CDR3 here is CASSLDGTGFYEQYF. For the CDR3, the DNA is TGTGCCAGCAGCTTAGATGGGACAGGGTTCTACGAGCAGTACTTC.

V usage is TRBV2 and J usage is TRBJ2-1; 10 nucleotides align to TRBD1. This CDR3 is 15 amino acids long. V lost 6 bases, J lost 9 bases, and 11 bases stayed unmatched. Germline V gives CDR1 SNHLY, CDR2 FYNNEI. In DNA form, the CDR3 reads TGTGCCAGCAGCTGGACAGGGGGTAACGACGGTGAGCAGTTCTTC. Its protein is CASSWTGGNDGEQFF.

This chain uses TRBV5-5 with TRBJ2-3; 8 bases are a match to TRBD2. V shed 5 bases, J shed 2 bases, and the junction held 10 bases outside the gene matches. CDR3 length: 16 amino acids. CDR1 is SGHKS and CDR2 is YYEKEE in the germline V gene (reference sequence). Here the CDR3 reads CASRFRTSLNTDTQYF. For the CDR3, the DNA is TGTGCCAGCAGATTCCGGACTAGCCTAAACACAGATACGCAGTATTTT.

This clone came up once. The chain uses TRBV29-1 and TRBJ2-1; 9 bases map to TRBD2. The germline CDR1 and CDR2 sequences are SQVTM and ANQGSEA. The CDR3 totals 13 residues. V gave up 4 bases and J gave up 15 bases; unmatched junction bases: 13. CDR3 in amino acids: CSVGSVSGRGRFF. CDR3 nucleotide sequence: TGCAGCGTTGGGTCTGTTAGCGGGAGAGGACGGTTCTTC.

This CDR3 reads CASSSDRANIQYF. The CDR3 bases are TGCGCCAGCAGCTCAGACAGAGCGAACATTCAGTACTTC. The J gene is TRBJ2-4, the V gene TRBV5-1; a possible D gene is TRBD1 (5 bases). V lost 3 bases, J lost 7 bases, and 11 bases lay in between. The V gene's germline CDR1 is SGHRS and CDR2 YFSETQ. There are 13 residues in the CDR3.

The CDR3 region has the DNA TGTGCCTCCGCCTTTGACAGCCAAGAGACCCAGTACTTC. Protein: CASAFDSQETQYF. The chain links TRBV10-3 to TRBJ2-5; tentative D call: TRBD1 (5 bases). Germline V gene lookup returns CDR1 ENHRY and CDR2 SYGVKD. CDR3 length equals 13 residues. Trimming removed 11 bases from V and 1 base from J, with 14 bases in between.

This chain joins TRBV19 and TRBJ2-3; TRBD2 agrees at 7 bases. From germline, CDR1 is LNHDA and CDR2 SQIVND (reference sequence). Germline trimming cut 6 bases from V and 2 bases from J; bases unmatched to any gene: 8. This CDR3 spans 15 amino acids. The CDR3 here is CASRSPSGFTDTQYF. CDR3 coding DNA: TGTGCCAGTAGGAGTCCTAGCGGTTTCACAGATACGCAGTATTTT. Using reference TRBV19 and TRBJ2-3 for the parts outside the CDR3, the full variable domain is DGGITQSPKYLFRKEGQNVTLSCEQNLNHDAMYWYRQDPGQGLRLIYYSQIVNDFQKGDIAEGYSVSREKKESFPLTVTSAQKNPTAFYLCASRSPSGFTDTQYFGPGTRLTVL.

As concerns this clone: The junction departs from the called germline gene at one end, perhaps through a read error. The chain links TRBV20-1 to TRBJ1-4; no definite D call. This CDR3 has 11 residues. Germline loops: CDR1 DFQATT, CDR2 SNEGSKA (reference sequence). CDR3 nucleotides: TGCAGTGCTAGGCTCGGGATCCAGTCCTGGTTT. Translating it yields CSARLGIQSWF.

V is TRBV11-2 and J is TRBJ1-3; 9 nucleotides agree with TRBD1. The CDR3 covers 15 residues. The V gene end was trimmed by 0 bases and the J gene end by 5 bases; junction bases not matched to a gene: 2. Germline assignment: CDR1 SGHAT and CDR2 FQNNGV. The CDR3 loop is CASSLEQGARNTIYF. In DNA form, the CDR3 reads TGTGCCAGCAGCTTAGAACAGGGGGCTAGAAACACCATATATTTT.

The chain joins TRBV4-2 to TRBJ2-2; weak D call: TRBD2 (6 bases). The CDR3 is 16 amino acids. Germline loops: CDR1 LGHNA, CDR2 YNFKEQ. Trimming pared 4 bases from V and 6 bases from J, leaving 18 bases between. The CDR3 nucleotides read TGTGCCAGCAGCCTATTCAGGGAGGCCAGCGCCGGGGAGCTGTTTTTT. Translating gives CASSLFREASAGELFF.

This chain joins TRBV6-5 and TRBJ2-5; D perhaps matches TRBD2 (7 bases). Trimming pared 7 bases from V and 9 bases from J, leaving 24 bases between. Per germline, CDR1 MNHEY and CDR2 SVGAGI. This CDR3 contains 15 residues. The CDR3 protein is CASTGTGGGEEAQYF. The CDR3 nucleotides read TGTGCCAGCACCGGAACGGGGGGCGGAGAGGAGGCCCAGTACTTC.

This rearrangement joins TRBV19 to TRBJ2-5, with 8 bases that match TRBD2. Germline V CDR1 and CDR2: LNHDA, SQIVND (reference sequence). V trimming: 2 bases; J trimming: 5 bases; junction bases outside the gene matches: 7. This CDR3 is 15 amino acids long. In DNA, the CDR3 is TGTGCCAGTAGTATACGGGCGGGAGGAGTGGAGACCCAGTACTTC. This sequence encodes CASSIRAGGVETQYF.

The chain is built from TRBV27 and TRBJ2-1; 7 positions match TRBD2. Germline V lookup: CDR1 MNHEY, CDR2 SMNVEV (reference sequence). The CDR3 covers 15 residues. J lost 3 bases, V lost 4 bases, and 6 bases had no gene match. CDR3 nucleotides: TGTGCCAGCAGTTCCCCTCGGGACTACTACAATGAGCAGTTCTTC. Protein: CASSSPRDYYNEQFF.

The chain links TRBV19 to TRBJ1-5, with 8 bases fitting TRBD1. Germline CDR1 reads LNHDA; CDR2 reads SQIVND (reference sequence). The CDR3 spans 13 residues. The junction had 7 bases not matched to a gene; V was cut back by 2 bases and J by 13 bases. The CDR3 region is CASSIRGQGSQHF. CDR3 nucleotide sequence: TGTGCCAGTAGTATAAGAGGACAGGGCTCACAGCATTTT. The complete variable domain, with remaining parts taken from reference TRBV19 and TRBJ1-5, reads DGGITQSPKYLFRKEGQNVTLSCEQNLNHDAMYWYRQDPGQGLRLIYYSQIVNDFQKGDIAEGYSVSREKKESFPLTVTSAQKNPTAFYLCASSIRGQGSQHFGDGTRLSIL.

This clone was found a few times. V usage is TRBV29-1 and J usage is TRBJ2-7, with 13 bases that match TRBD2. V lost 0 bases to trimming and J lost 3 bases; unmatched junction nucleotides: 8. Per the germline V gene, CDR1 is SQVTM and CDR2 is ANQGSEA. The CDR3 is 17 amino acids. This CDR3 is CSVEDPTGLAGVYEQYF. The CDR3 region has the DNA TGCAGCGTTGAAGACCCAACCGGACTAGCGGGAGTCTACGAGCAGTACTTC.

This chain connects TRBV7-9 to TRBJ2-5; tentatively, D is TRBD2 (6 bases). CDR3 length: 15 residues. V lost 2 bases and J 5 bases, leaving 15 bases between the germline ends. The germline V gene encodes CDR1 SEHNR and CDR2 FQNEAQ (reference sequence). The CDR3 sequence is CASSLLASSGETQYF. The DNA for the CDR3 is TGTGCCAGCAGCTTACTGGCCTCAAGCGGGGAGACCCAGTACTTC.